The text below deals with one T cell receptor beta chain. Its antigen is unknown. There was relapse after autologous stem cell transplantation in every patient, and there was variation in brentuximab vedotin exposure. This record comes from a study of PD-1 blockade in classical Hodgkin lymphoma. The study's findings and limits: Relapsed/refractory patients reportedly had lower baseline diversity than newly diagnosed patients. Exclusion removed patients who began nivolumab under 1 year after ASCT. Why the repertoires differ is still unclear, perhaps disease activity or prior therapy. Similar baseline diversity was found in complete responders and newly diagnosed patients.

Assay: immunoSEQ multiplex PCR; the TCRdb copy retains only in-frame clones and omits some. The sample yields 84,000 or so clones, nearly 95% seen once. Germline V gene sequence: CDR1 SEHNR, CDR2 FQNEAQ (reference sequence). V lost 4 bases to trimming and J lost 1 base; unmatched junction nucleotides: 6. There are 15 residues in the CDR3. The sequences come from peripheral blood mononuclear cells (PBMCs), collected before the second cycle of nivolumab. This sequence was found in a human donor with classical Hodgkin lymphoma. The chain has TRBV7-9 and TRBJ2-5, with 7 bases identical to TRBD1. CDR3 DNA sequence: TGTGCCAGCAGCTCCTACAGGGGCTTCCAAGAGACCCAGTACTTC. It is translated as CASSSYRGFQETQYF.